This T cell receptor (beta chain) was recovered during a study of spatial heterogeneity in lung cancer. TCRdb reanalysed the 5' RACE reads using MiXCR and keeps one entry per CDR3 protein. Seen here are about 14,000 distinct CDR3 sequences, around 10% observed once, and the top ten hold roughly 28%. The table lists this clonotype with many counts. Germline V gene data show CDR1 as DFQATT and CDR2 as SNEGSKA (reference sequence). There are 17 residues in the CDR3. V lost 3 bases to trimming and J lost 4 bases; unmatched junction nucleotides: 7. Time point: sample taken at primary tumor resection. Unsorted whole RNA of tumor, nontumor lung or frozen PBMC was sequenced.

The starting material was PBMCs, obtained at surgery. This chain links TRBV20-1 with TRBJ2-2, with 14 bases identical to TRBD2. This TCR came from a male donor with early-stage non-small cell lung cancer. Here the CDR3 DNA reads TGCAGTGCTAGGAGACTAGCGGGAGGGCCCGGCACCGGGGAGCTGTTTTTT. The encoded protein is CSARRLAGGPGTGELFF.